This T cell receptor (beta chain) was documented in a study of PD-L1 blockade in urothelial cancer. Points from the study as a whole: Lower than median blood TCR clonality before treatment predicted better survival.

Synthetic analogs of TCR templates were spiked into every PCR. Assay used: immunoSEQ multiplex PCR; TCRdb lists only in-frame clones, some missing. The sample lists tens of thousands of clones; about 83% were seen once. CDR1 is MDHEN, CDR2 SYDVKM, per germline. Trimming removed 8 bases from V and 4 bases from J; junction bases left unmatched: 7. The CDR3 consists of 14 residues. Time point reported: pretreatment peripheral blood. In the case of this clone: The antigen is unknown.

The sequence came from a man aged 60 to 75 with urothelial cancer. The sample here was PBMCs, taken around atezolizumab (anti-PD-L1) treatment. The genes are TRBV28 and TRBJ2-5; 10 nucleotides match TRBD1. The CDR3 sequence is CASSRDRGGETQYF. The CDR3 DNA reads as TGTGCCAGCTCCCGGGACAGGGGTGGAGAGACCCAGTACTTC. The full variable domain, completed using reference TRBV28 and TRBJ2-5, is DVKVTQSSRYLVKRTGEKVFLECVQDMDHENMFWYRQDPGLGLRLIYFSYDVKMKEKGDIPEGYSVSREKKERFSLILESASTNQTSMYLCASSRDRGGETQYFGPGTRLLVL.